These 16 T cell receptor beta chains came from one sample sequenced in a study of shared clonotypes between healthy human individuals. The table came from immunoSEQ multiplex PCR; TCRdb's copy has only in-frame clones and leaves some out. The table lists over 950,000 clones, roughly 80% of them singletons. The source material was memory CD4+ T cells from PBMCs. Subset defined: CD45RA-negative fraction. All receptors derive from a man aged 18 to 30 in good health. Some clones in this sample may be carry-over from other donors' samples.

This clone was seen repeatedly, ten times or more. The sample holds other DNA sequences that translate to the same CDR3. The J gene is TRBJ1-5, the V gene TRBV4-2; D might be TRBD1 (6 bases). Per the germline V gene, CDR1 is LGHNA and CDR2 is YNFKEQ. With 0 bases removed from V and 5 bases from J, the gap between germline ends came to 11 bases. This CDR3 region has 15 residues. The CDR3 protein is CASSQDEGGHQPQHF. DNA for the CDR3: TGTGCCAGCAGCCAAGATGAGGGGGGCCATCAGCCCCAGCATTTT.

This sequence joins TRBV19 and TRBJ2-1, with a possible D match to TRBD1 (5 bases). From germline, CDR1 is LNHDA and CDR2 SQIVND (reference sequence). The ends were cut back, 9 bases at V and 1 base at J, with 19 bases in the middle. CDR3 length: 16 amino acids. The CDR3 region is CASSSRGAVSYNEQFF. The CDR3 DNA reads TGTGCCAGCTCGAGCCGTGGGGCGGTTTCCTACAATGAGCAGTTCTTC.

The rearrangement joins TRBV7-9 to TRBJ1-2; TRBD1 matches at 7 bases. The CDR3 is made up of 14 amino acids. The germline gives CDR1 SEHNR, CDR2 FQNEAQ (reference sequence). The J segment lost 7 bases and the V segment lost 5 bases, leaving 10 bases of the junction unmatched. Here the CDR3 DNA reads TGTGCCAGCAGCCATTGGGACAGCTTTTCTGGCTACACCTTC. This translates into CASSHWDSFSGYTF.

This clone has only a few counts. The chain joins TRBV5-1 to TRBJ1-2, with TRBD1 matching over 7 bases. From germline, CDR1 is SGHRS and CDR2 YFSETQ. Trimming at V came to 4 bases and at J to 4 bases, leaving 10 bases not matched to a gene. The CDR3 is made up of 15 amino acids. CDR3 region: CASSSLQGNGYGYTF. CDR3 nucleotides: TGCGCCAGCAGCAGTCTACAGGGGAACGGCTATGGCTACACCTTC.

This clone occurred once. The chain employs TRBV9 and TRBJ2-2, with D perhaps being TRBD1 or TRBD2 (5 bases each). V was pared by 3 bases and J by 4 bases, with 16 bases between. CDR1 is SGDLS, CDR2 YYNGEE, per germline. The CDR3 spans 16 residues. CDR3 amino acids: CASSARGTSTTGELFF. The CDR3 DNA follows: TGTGCCAGCAGCGCGAGGGGAACCAGTACCACCGGGGAGCTGTTTTTT.

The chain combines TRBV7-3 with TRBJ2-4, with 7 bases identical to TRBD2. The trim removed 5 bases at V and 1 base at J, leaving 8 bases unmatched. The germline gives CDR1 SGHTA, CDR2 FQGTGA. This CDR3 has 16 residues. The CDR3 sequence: CASSRTSDPAKNIQYF. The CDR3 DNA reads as TGTGCCAGCAGCCGAACTAGCGATCCGGCCAAAAACATTCAGTACTTC.

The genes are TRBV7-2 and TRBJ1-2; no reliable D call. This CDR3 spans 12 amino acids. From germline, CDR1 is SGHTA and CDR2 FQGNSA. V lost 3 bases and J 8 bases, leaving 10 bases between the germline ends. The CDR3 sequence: CASSLENRGYTF. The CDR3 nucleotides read TGTGCCAGCAGCTTGGAGAATCGCGGCTACACCTTC.

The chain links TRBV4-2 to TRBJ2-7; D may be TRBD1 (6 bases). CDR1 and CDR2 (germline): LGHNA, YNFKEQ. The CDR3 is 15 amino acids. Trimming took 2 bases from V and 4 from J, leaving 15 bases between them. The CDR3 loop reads CASSQPGQQVYEQYF. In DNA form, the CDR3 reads TGTGCCAGCAGCCAACCCGGACAGCAAGTTTACGAGCAGTACTTC.

In DNA, the CDR3 is TGTGCCAGCTCACCGCCGCTAGGGACGGGAGGGCTCGAGAATGAGCAGTTCTTC. Residues: CASSPPLGTGGLENEQFF. The gene calls are TRBV18 and TRBJ2-1; TRBD2 matches at 8 bases. The CDR3 contains 18 residues. Trimming cost V 3 bases and J 7 bases; bases outside gene matches: 17. The germline V gene has CDR1 KGHSH and CDR2 LQKENI.

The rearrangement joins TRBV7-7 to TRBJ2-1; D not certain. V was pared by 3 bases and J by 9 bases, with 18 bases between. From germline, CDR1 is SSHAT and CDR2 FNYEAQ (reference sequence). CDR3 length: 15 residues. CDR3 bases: TGTGCCAGCAGCTTGGGCCCCAAGATCTCCGGTGAGCAGTTCTTC. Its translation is CASSLGPKISGEQFF.

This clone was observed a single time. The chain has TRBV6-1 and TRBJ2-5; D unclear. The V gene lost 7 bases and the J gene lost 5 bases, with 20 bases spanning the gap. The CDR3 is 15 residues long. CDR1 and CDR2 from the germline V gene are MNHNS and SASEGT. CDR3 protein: CASTPRYGVGETQYF. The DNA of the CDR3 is TGTGCCAGCACCCCAAGATATGGGGTTGGGGAGACCCAGTACTTC.

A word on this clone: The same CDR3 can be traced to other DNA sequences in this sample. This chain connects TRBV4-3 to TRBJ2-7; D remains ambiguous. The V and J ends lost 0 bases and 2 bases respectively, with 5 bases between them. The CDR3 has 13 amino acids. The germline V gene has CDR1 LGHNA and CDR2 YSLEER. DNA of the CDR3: TGCGCCAGCAGCCAAGATTTGGCCTACGAGCAGTACTTC. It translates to CASSQDLAYEQYF.

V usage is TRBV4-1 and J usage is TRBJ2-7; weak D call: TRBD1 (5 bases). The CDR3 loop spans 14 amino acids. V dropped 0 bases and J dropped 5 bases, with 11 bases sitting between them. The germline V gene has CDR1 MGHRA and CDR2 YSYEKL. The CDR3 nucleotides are TGCGCCAGCAGCCAAGATAGGCAGGGCAACGAGCAGTACTTC. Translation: CASSQDRQGNEQYF.

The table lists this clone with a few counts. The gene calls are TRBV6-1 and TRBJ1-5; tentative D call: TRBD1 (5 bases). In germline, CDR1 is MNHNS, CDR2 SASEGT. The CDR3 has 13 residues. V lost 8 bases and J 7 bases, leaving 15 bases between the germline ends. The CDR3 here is CASSRGEGQPQHF. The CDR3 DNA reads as TGTGCCAGCTCGCGGGGGGAAGGGCAGCCCCAGCATTTT.

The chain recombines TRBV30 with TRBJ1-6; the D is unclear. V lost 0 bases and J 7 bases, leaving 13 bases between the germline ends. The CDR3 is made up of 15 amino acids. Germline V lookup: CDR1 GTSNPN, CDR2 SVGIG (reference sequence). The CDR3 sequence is CAWSVSSNGNSPLHF. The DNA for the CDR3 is TGTGCCTGGAGTGTATCATCCAACGGGAATTCACCCCTCCACTTT.

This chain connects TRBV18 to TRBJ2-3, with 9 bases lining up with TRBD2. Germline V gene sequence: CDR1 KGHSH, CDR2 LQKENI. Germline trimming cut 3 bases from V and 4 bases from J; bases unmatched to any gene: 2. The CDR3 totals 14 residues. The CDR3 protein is CASSPSGSADTQYF. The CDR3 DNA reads TGTGCCAGCTCACCTAGCGGGAGCGCAGATACGCAGTATTTT.